The text below deals with one T cell receptor (beta chain). This entry comes from a study of control samples from healthy donors and cancer patients. CDR1 is SGHVT, CDR2 SQSDAQ, per germline. With V trimmed by 3 bases and J by 4 bases, 0 bases remained unmatched. The CDR3 extends over 14 amino acids. The assay was immunoSEQ multiplex PCR, and TCRdb's table has in-frame clones only and misses some. The repertoire holds about 140,000 clones, with about 88% as singletons. V usage is TRBV7-4 and J usage is TRBJ1-4, with 9 bases aligning to TRBD1. Specimen: blood. This clonotype was obtained from a woman under 40 in good health. The CDR3 DNA reads TGTGCCAGCAGCTTGACAGGGGGTAATGAAAAACTGTTTTTT. Its translation: CASSLTGGNEKLFF. Using reference TRBV7-4 and TRBJ1-4 for the parts outside the CDR3, the full variable domain is GAGVSQSPRYKVAKRGRDVALRCDSISGHVTLYWYRQTLGQGSEVLTYSQSDAQRDKSGRPSGRFSAERPERSVSTLKIQRTEQGDSAVYLCASSLTGGNEKLFFGSGTQLSVL.